This TCR beta chain was sequenced in a study of blood T cell repertoires in COVID-19. This clone has a handful of counts. Generated by immunoSEQ multiplex PCR, the TCRdb table keeps only in-frame clones and is missing some. The repertoire consists of 250,000 to 300,000 clones, with about nine tenths occurring once and the leading ten covering less than 2.5%. The CDR3 covers 13 residues. The V segment lost 9 bases and the J segment 5 bases; nucleotides outside the gene matches: 4. The germline gives CDR1 LNHDA, CDR2 SQIVND (reference sequence). The source material was peripheral blood. V and J are TRBV19 and TRBJ1-5; TRBD1 matches 10 bases. The receptor was derived from a man between 50 and 59 years old with acute or convalescent COVID-19. The CDR3 reads CASSGQGYQPQHF. The CDR3 bases are TGTGCCAGCTCGGGACAGGGGTATCAGCCCCAGCATTTT. The full variable domain, in which reference TRBV19 and TRBJ1-5 provide the parts outside the CDR3, is DGGITQSPKYLFRKEGQNVTLSCEQNLNHDAMYWYRQDPGQGLRLIYYSQIVNDFQKGDIAEGYSVSREKKESFPLTVTSAQKNPTAFYLCASSGQGYQPQHFGDGTRLSIL.